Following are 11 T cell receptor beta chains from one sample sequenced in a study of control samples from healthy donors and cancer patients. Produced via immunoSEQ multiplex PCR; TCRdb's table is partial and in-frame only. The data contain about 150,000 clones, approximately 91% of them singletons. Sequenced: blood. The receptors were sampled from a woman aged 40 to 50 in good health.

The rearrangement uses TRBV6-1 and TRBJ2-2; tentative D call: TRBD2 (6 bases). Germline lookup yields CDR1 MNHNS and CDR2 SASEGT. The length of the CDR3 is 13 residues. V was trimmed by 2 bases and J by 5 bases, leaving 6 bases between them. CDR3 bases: TGTGCCAGCAGTGAACGGGAGACCGGGGAGCTGTTTTTT. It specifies CASSERETGELFF.

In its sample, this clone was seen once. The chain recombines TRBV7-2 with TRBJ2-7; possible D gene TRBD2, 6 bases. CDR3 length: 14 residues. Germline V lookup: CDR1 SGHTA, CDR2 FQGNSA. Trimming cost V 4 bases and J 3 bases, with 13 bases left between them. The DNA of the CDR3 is TGTGCCAGCAGCTCGACCGGGACTGACTACGAGCAGTACTTC. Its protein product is CASSSTGTDYEQYF.

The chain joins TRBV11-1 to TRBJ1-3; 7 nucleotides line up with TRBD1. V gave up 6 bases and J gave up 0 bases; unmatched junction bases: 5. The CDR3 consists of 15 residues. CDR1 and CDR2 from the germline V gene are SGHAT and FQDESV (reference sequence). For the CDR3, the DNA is TGTGCCAGCAGTTTGACAGGGAGCTCTGGAAACACCATATATTTT. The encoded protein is CASSLTGSSGNTIYF.

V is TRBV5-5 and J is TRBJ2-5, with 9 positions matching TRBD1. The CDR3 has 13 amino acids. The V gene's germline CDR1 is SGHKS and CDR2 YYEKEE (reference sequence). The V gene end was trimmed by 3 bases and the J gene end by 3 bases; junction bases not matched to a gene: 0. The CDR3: CASSWDREETQYF. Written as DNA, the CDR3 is TGTGCCAGCAGCTGGGACAGGGAAGAGACCCAGTACTTC.

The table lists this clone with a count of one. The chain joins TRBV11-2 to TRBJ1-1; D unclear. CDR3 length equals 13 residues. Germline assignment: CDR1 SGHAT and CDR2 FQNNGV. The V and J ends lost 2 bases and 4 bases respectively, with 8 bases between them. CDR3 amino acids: CASSLLRATEAFF. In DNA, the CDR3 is TGTGCCAGCAGCTTACTGAGGGCCACTGAAGCTTTCTTT.

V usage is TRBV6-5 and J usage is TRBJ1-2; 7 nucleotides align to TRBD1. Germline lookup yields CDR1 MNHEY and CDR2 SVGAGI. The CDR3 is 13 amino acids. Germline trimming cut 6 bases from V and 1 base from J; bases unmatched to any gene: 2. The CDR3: CASSTGDNYGYTF. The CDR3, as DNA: TGTGCCAGCAGCACAGGGGATAACTATGGCTACACCTTC.

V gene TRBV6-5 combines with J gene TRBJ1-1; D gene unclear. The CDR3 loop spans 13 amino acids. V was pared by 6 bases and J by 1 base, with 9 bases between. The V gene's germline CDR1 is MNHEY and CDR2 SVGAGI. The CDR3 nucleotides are TGTGCCAGCAGGTGGGCAGGGAACACTGAAGCTTTCTTT. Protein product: CASRWAGNTEAFF.

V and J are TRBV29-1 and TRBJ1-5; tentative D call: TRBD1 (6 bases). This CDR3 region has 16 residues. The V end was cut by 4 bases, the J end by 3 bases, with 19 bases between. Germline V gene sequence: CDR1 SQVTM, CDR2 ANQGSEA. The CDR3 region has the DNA TGCAGCGTTGCGGTGGCGGGACACGGCATCAATCAGCCCCAGCATTTT. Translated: CSVAVAGHGINQPQHF. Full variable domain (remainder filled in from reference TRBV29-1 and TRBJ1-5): SAVISQKPSRDICQRGTSLTIQCQVDSQVTMMFWYRQQPGQSLTLIATANQGSEATYESGFVIDKFPISRPNLTFSTLTVSNMSPEDSSIYLCSVAVAGHGINQPQHFGDGTRLSIL.

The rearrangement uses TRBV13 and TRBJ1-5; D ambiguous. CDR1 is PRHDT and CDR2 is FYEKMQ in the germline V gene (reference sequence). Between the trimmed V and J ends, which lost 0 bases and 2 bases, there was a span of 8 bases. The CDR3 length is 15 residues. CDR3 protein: CASSLGGFGNQPQHF. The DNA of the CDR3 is TGTGCCAGCAGCTTAGGGGGTTTTGGCAATCAGCCCCAGCATTTT.

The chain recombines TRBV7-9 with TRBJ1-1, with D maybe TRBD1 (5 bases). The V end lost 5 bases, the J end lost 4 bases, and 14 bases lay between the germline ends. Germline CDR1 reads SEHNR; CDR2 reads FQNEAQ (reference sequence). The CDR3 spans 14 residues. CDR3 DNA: TGTGCCAGCAGCGAGGACGGCCAGGGCACTGAAGCTTTCTTT. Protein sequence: CASSEDGQGTEAFF.

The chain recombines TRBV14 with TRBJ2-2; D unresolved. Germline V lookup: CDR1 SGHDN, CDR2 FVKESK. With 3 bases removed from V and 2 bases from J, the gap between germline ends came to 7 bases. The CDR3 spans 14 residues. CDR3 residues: CASSQYYNTGELFF. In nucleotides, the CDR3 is TGTGCCAGCAGCCAGTACTACAACACCGGGGAGCTGTTTTTT.